This T cell receptor (beta chain) was obtained from a study of response to subunit inactivated influenza vaccine listed by TCRdb under 2018. With respect to the entire study: To follow how T cells responded to a trivalent subunit inactivated influenza vaccine, the researchers relied on deep quantitative profiling of the T cell receptor repertoire.

The research as a whole found: It was suggested by the authors that each seasonal influenza vaccination may recruit only a limited number of new T cells.

This clonotype was detected only once. The clone's antigen remains unknown. No base quality values were provided; no much bigger clone lies one nucleotide off. One read provides weak support. The library was made by RT-PCR. This sample was sequenced with an Illumina HiSeq 2500. Clones were called with MiXCR by TCRdb after fastp trimmed the public reads at Q25, and only in-frame beta chains were retained. CDR3 protein duplicates are merged, each entry listing the most common genes and DNA. Present in this sample are about 800,000 distinct CDR3 sequences, around 20% of which were seen just once. The biggest ten clones account for 10% of the sample. Deletion took 4 bases off V and 3 bases off J, with a span of 13 bases between the germline ends. For CDR1 and CDR2, the germline V gene lists SGHTS and YDEGEE. The CDR3 measures 14 amino acids from cysteine to phenylalanine. The DNA shown is the 42-base CDR3, in frame from base 1.

The clonotype comes from a man in his fifties or sixties who received an inactivated influenza vaccine. Donor details come from another sample of the same person, matched by shared clones. The starting material was PBMCs from blood, obtained about 5 days after vaccination. Here the chain combines TRBV5-8 and TRBJ2-5; the D gene is perhaps TRBD1, on 5 matching bases. The nucleotides are TGTGCCAGCAGCCGAAAAGGCAGGGAAGAGACCCAGTACTTC. This sequence encodes CASSRKGREETQYF.